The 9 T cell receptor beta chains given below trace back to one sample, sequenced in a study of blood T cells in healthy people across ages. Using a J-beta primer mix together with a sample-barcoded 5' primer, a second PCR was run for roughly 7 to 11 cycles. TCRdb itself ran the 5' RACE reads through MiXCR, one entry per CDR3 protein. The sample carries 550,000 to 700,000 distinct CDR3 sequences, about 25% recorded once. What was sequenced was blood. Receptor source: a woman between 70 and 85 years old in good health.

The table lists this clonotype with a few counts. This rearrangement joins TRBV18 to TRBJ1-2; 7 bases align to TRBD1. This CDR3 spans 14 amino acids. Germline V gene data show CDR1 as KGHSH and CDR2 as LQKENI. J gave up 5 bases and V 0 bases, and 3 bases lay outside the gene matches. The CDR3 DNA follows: TGTGCCAGCTCACCACCGACAGGGCATTATGGCTACACCTTC. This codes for CASSPPTGHYGYTF. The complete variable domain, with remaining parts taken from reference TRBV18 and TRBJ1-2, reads NAGVMQNPRHLVRRRGQEARLRCSPMKGHSHVYWYRQLPEEGLKFMVYLQKENIIDESGMPKERFSAEFPKEGPSILRIQQVVRGDSAAYFCASSPPTGHYGYTFGSGTRLTVV.

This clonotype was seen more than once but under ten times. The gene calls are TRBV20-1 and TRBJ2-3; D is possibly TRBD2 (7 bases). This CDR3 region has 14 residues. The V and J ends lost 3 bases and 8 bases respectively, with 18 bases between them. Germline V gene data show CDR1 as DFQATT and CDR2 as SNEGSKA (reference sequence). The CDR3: CSASIAGAQGTQYF. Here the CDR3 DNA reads TGCAGTGCTAGTATTGCGGGGGCCCAAGGTACGCAGTATTTT.

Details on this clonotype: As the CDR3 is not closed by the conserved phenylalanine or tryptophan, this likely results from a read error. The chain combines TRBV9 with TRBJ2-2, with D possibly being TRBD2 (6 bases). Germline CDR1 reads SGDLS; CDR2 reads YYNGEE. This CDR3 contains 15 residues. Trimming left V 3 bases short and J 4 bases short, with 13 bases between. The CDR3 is CASSEEGRGTGELFS. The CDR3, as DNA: TGTGCCAGCAGCGAGGAGGGTCGGGGCACCGGGGAGCTGTTTTCT.

The CDR3 DNA reads TGTGCCAGCAGCACCCGACCCCACGGGGGGGCAACAGATACGCAGTATTTT. It specifies CASSTRPHGGATDTQYF. This sequence joins TRBV5-6 and TRBJ2-3; 8 bases align to TRBD2. V trimming: 4 bases; J trimming: 3 bases; junction bases outside the gene matches: 13. CDR1 and CDR2 from the germline V gene are SGHDT and YYEEEE. The CDR3 loop spans 17 amino acids.

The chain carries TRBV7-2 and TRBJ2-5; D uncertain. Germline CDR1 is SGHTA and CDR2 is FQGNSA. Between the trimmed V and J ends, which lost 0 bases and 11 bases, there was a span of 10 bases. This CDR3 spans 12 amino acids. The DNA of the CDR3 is TGTGCCAGCAGCTTAGCGCGATACGTGCAGTACTTC. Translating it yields CASSLARYVQYF.

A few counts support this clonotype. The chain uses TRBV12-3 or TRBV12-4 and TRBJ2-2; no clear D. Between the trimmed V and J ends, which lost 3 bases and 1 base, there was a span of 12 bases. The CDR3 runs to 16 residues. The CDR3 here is CASSLPGSWNTGELFF. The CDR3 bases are TGTGCCAGCAGTTTGCCAGGTTCATGGAACACCGGGGAGCTGTTTTTT.

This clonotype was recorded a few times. CDR3 sequence (DNA): TGCGCCAGCAGCCAAGAACGGGGACAGCCGAATGGCTACACCTTC. The encoded protein is CASSQERGQPNGYTF. This chain links TRBV4-3 with TRBJ1-2; 7 positions agree with TRBD1. The V and J ends lost 0 bases and 6 bases, in that order; junction bases with no gene match: 7. In germline, CDR1 is LGHNA, CDR2 YSLEER. The CDR3 totals 15 residues.

CDR3 loop: CASNSPGQGYSGANVLTF. DNA of the CDR3: TGTGCCAGTAACTCCCCGGGACAGGGATACTCTGGGGCCAACGTCCTGACTTTC. This rearrangement joins TRBV19 to TRBJ2-6, with 9 bases matching TRBD1. Trimming cost V 7 bases and J 0 bases; bases outside gene matches: 10. The germline gives CDR1 LNHDA, CDR2 SQIVND (reference sequence). The CDR3 runs 18 residues.

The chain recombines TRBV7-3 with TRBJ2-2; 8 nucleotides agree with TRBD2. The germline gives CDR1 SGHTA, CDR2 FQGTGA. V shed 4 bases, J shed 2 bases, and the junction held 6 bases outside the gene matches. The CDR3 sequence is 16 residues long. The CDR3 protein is CASSSGGRGNTGELFF. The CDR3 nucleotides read TGTGCCAGCAGCTCGGGGGGGCGAGGAAACACCGGGGAGCTGTTTTTT. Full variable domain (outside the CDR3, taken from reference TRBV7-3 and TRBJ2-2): GAGVSQTPSNKVTEKGKYVELRCDPISGHTALYWYRQSLGQGPEFLIYFQGTGAADDSGLPNDRFFAVRPEGSVSTLKIQRTERGDSAVYLCASSSGGRGNTGELFFGEGSRLTVL.